This T cell receptor beta chain was retrieved from a study of spatial heterogeneity in lung cancer. Study-level points and caveats: Counts of expanded alpha and beta TCRs within tumors tracked the tumor nonsynonymous mutation count.

TCRdb reanalysed the 5' RACE reads using MiXCR and keeps one entry per CDR3 protein. The sample contains about 18,000 distinct CDR3 sequences, roughly 7.5% of which appear only once. There are a few counts of this clonotype. Its matching antigen is unknown. The CDR3 covers 16 residues. The J segment lost 0 bases and the V segment lost 4 bases, leaving 5 bases of the junction unmatched. Per germline, CDR1 SQVTM and CDR2 ANQGSEA. As for time point: sample taken at primary tumor resection. Frozen PBMC, nontumor lung or tumor provided whole RNA, which was sequenced unsorted. The chain couples TRBV29-1 to TRBJ2-4, with 11 bases that match TRBD1. The material was lung tumor tissue, obtained at surgery. This sequence was found in a male donor with early-stage non-small cell lung cancer. The CDR3 DNA reads as TGCAGCGTTGGGACAGGGGGCGCGGGAGCCAAAAACATTCAGTACTTC. Translated: CSVGTGGAGAKNIQYF.